This T cell receptor beta chain stems from a study of T cells of healthy individuals. Per the germline V gene, CDR1 is SNHLY and CDR2 is FYNNEI. Trimming took 9 bases from V and 7 from J, leaving 10 bases between them. The CDR3 length is 11 residues. TCRdb analysed the 5' RACE reads with MiXCR anew, one entry per CDR3 protein. This table has about 96,000 distinct CDR3 sequences, approximately 16% appearing once. In this sample, this clonotype turned up a few times. The chain links TRBV2 to TRBJ2-1; D not certain. The clonotype comes from a human donor in good health. The CDR3 bases are TGTGCCAGGGCCCGGGTTAATGAGCAGTTCTTC. Encoded protein: CARARVNEQFF.